The source of this T cell receptor beta chain is a study of cytomegalovirus exposure and HLA in healthy donors. Study-wide context: Most genotyped donors, over 70% of more than 300, had Caucasian-associated genetic ancestry.

Primers for the PCR totalled 60 Vbeta and 13 Jbeta. Only in-frame clones appear in the TCRdb table, and some are missing; sequencing was by immunoSEQ multiplex PCR. The sample holds about 190,000 clones; over 70% are singletons and the top ten take 1.3%. Germline assignment: CDR1 LGHNA and CDR2 YSLEER. Trimming removed 4 bases from V and 0 bases from J, with 12 bases in between. The CDR3 is 16 amino acids. The source material was PBMCs. J is TRBJ1-4 and V is TRBV4-3; perhaps TRBD1 as D (6 bases). This sequence originates from a man younger than 40 in good health and CMV-seronegative. The CDR3 region has the DNA TGCGCCAGCAGCCTATCAGGGGTGGCAACTAATGAAAAACTGTTTTTT. This codes for CASSLSGVATNEKLFF.